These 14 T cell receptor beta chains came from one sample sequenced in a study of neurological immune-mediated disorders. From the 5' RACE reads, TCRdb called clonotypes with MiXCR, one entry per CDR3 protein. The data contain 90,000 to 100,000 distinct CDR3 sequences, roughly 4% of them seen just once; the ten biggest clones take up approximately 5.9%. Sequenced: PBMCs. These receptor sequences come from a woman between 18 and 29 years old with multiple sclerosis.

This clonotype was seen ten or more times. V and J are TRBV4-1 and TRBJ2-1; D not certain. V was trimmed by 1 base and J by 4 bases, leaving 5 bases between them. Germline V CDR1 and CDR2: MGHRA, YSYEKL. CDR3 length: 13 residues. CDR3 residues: CASSQVSYNEQFF. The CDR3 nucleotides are TGCGCCAGCAGCCAAGTCTCTTACAATGAGCAGTTCTTC.

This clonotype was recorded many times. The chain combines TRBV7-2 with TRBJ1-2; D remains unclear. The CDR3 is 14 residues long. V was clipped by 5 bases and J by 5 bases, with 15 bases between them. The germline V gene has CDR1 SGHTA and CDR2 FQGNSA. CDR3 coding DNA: TGTGCCAGCAGCCCCCTGGCGCAGGCGTATGGCTACACCTTC. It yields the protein CASSPLAQAYGYTF. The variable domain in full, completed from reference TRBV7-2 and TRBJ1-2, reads GAGVSQSPSNKVTEKGKDVELRCDPISGHTALYWYRQSLGQGLEFLIYFQGNSAPDKSGLPSDRFSAERTGGSVSTLTIQRTQQEDSAVYLCASSPLAQAYGYTFGSGTRLTVV.

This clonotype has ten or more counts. CDR3 amino acids: CASSPGSYQETQYF. In DNA, the CDR3 is TGTGCCAGCAGCCCGGGATCGTACCAAGAGACCCAGTACTTC. The chain is built from TRBV9 and TRBJ2-5, with D maybe TRBD2 (5 bases). CDR1 is SGDLS, CDR2 YYNGEE, per germline. This CDR3 comprises 14 residues. V was trimmed by 4 bases and J by 0 bases, leaving 10 bases between them.

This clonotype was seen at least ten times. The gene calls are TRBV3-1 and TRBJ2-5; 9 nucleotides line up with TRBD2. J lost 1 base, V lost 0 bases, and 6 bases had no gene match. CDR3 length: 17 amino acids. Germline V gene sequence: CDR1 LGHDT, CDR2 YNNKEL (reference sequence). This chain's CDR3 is CASSQDPPAGGQETQYF. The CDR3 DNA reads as TGTGCCAGCAGCCAAGATCCCCCAGCGGGGGGCCAAGAGACCCAGTACTTC.

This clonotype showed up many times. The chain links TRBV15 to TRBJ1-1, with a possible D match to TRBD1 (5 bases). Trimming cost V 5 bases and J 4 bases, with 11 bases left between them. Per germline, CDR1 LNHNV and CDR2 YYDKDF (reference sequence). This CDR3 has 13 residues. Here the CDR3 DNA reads TGTGCCACCAGCCTACAGGAGGGCACTGAAGCTTTCTTT. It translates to CATSLQEGTEAFF.

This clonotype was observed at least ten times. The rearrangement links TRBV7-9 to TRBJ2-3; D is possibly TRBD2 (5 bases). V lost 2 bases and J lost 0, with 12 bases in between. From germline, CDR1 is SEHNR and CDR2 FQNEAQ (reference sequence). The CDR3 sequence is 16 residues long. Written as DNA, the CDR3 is TGTGCCAGCAGCTTAAGTTCGGGGAAGAGCACAGATACGCAGTATTTT. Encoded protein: CASSLSSGKSTDTQYF.

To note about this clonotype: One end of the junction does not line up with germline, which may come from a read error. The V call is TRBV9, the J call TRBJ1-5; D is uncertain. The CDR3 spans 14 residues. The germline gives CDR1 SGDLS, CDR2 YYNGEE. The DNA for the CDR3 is TGTGCCAGCAGCGGACGGAGTGACAATAAGACCCAGAATTTT. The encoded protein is CASSGRSDNKTQNF. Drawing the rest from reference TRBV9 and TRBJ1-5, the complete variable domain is DSGVTQTPKHLITATGQRVTLRCSPRSGDLSVYWYQQSLDQGLQFLIQYYNGEERAKGNILERFSAQQFPDLHSELNLSSLELGDSALYFCASSGRSDNKTQNFGDGTRLSIL.

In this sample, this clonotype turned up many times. The CDR3 nucleotides are TGTGCCAGCAGAACCGGGACCTACCTAACAGATACGCAGTATTTT. It encodes CASRTGTYLTDTQYF. The chain combines TRBV6-2 or TRBV6-3 with TRBJ2-3, with D tentatively TRBD1 or TRBD2 (5 bases each). The germline CDR1 and CDR2 sequences are MNHEY and SVGEGT. V lost 6 bases, J lost 3 bases, and 16 bases lay in between. There are 15 residues in the CDR3.

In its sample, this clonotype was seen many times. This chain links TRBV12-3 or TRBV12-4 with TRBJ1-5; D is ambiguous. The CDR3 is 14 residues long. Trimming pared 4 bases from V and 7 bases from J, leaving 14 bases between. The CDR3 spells CASSYGVEEQPQHF. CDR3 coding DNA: TGTGCCAGCAGTTATGGGGTGGAGGAACAGCCCCAGCATTTT.

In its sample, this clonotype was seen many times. The CDR3 DNA follows: TGTGCCAGCAGCTTAGCCCCAGCGGGTTCGAGCGAGCAGTACTTC. This sequence encodes CASSLAPAGSSEQYF. The rearrangement joins TRBV7-9 to TRBJ2-7; possible D gene TRBD2, 6 bases. The V gene lost 0 bases and the J gene lost 6 bases, with 15 bases spanning the gap. Germline loops: CDR1 SEHNR, CDR2 FQNEAQ (reference sequence). The CDR3 spans 15 residues.

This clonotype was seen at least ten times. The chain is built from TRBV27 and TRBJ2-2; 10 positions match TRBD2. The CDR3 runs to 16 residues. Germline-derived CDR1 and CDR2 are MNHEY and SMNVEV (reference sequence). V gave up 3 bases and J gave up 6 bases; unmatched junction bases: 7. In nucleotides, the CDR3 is TGTGCCAGCAGTTTTCAAGCGGGAGGGCCATCCGGGGAGCTGTTTTTT. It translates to CASSFQAGGPSGELFF.

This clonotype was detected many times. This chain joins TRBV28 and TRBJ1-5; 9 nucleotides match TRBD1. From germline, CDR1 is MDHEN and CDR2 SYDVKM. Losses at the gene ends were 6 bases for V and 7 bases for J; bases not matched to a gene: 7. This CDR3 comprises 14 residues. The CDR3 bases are TGTGCCAGCAGCAACAGGGGGCATGAACAGCCCCAGCATTTT. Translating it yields CASSNRGHEQPQHF.

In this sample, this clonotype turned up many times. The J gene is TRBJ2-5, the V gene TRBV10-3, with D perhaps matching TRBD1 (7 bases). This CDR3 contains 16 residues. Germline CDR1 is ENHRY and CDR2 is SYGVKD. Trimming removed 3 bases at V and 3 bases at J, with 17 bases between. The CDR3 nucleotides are TGTGCCATCAGTGACTCGGCAGGGGGGTCTAAAGAGACCCAGTACTTC. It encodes CAISDSAGGSKETQYF.

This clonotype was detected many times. This CDR3 is CASSRAGIMDGYTF. The DNA of the CDR3 is TGTGCCAGCAGCCGGGCAGGGATAATGGATGGCTACACCTTC. This chain joins TRBV7-8 and TRBJ1-2, with a tentative D call TRBD1 (5 bases). V dropped 5 bases and J dropped 6 bases, with 16 bases sitting between them. The CDR3 consists of 14 residues. From germline, CDR1 is SGHVS and CDR2 FQNEAQ.